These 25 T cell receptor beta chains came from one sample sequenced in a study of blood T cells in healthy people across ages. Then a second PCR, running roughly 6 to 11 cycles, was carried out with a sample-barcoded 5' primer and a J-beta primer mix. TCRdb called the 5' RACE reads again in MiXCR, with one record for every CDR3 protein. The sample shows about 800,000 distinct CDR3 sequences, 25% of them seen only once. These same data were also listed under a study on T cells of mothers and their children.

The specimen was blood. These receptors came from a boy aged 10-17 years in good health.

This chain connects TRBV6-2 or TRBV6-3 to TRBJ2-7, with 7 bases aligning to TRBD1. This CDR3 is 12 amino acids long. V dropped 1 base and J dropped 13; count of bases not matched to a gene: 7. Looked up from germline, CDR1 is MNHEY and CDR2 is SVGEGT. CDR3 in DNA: TGTGCCAGCAGTTACTTCGGGACAGCCCTCTACTTC. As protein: CASSYFGTALYF.

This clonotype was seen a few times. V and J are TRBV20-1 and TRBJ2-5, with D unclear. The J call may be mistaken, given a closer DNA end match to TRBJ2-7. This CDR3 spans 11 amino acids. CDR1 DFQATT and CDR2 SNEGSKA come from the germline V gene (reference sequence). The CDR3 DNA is TGCAGTGCTAGAGGACGGAACGAGCAGTACTTC. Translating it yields CSARGRNEQYF.

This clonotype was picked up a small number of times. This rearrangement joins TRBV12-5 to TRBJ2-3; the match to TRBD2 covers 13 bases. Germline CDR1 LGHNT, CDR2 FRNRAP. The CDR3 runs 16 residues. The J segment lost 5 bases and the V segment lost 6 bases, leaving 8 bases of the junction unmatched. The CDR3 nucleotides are TGTGCTAGTGGCATGTCACTAGCGGGAGGGCAAGATACGCAGTATTTT. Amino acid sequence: CASGMSLAGGQDTQYF.

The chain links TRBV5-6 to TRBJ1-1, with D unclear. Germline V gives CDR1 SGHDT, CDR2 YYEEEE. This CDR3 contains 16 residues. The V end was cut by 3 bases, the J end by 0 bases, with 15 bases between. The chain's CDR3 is CASSSYNAWVNTEAFF. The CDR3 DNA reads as TGTGCCAGCAGCTCCTACAACGCATGGGTGAACACTGAAGCTTTCTTT.

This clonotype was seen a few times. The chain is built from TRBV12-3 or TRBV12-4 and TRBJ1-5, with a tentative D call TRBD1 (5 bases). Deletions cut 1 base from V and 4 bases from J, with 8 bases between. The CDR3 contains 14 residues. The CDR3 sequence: CASSLVQGNQPQHF. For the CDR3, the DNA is TGTGCCAGCAGTTTAGTTCAGGGAAATCAGCCCCAGCATTTT.

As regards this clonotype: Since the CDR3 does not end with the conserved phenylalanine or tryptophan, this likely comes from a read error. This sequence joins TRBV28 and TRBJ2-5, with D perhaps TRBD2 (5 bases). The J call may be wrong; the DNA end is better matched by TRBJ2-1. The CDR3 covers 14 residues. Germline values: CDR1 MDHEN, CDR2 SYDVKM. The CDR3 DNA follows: TGTGCCAGCAGTTTTCCCGGGGTTTACAATGAGCAGTTCATC. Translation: CASSFPGVYNEQFI.

The CDR3 bases are TGTGCCAGCAGTTTTGTGGTCCCTGGGGCCAACGTCCTGACTTTC. This codes for CASSFVVPGANVLTF. The V gene is TRBV12-3 or TRBV12-4, the J gene TRBJ2-6; D is ambiguous. V lost 3 bases to trimming and J lost 2 bases, with 8 bases between them. The CDR3 runs to 15 residues.

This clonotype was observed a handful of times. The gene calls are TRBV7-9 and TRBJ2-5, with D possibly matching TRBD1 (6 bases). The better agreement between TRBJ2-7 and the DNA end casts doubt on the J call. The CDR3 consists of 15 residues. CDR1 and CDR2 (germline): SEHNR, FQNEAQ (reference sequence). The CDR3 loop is CASSFFPDSTYEQYF. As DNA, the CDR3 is TGTGCCAGCAGCTTTTTCCCGGACAGTACCTACGAGCAGTACTTC.

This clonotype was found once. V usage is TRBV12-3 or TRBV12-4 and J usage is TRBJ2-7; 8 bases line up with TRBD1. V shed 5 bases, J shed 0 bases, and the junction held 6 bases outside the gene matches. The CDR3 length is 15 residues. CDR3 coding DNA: TGTGCCAGCAGTGGGGACAGGTTCAGCTCCTACGAGCAGTACTTC. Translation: CASSGDRFSSYEQYF.

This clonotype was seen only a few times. CDR3 loop: CASSYDKPFSYEQYF. For the CDR3, the DNA is TGTGCCAGCAGCTACGACAAACCCTTCTCCTACGAGCAGTACTTC. The V gene is TRBV6-2 or TRBV6-3, the J gene TRBJ2-7; D not resolved. V lost 6 bases and J lost 0, with 15 bases in between. The CDR3 consists of 15 residues. CDR1 is MNHEY and CDR2 is SVGEGT in the germline V gene.

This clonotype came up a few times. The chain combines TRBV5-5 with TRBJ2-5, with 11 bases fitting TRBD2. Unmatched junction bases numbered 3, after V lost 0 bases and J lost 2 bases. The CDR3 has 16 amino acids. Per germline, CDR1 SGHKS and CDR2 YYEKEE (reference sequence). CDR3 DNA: TGTGCCAGCAGCTTGGTAGCGGGAGGGAGGCAAGAGACCCAGTACTTC. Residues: CASSLVAGGRQETQYF.

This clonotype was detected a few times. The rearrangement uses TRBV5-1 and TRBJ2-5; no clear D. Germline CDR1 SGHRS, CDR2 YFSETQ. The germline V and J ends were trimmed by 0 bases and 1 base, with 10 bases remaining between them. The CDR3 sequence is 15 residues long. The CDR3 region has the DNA TGCGCCAGCAGCTTGGCCCCGGGCTCCCAAGAGACCCAGTACTTC. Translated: CASSLAPGSQETQYF. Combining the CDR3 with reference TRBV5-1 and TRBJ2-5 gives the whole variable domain KAGVTQTPRYLIKTRGQQVTLSCSPISGHRSVSWYQQTPGQGLQFLFEYFSETQRNKGNFPGRFSGRQFSNSRSEMNVSTLELGDSALYLCASSLAPGSQETQYFGPGTRLLVL.

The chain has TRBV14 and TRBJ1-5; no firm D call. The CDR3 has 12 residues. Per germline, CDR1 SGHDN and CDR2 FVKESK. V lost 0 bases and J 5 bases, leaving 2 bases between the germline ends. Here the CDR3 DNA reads TGTGCCAGCAGCCAAGAAGATCAGCCCCAGCATTTT. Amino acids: CASSQEDQPQHF.

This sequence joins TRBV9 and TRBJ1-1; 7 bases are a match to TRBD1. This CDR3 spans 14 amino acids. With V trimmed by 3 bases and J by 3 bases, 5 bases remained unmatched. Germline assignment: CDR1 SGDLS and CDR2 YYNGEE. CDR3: CASSGQGGYTEAFF. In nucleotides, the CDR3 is TGTGCCAGCAGCGGCCAGGGGGGCTACACTGAAGCTTTCTTT.

The CDR3 DNA is TGCAGTTCTTTTCCCCAGGGAAACTATGGCTACACCTTC. Its translation: CSSFPQGNYGYTF. The chain links TRBV20-1 to TRBJ1-2; perhaps TRBD1 as D (5 bases). The germline V gene encodes CDR1 DFQATT and CDR2 SNEGSKA (reference sequence). This CDR3 is 13 amino acids long. Trimming removed 8 bases at V and 2 bases at J, with 15 bases between.

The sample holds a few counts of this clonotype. CDR3 residues: CASSPSSWAGPEEKLFF. The CDR3 bases are TGTGCCAGCAGTCCATCCTCGTGGGCAGGGCCCGAAGAAAAACTGTTTTTT. The gene calls are TRBV28 and TRBJ1-4, with D perhaps matching TRBD1 (5 bases). The CDR3 is 17 residues long. In germline, CDR1 is MDHEN, CDR2 SYDVKM. The V end was cut by 5 bases, the J end by 8 bases, with 24 bases between.

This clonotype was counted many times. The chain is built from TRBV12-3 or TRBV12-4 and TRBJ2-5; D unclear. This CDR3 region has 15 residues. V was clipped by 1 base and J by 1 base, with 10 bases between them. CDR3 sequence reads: CASSLGRTTQETQYF. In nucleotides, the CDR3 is TGTGCCAGCAGTTTAGGCAGGACGACCCAAGAGACCCAGTACTTC.

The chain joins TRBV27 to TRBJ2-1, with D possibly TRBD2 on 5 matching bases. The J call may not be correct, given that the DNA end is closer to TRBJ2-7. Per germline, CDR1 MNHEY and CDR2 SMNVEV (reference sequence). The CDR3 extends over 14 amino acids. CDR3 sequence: CASSLGLPSGEQYF. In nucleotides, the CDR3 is TGTGCCAGCAGTTTAGGACTCCCCTCTGGGGAGCAGTACTTC.

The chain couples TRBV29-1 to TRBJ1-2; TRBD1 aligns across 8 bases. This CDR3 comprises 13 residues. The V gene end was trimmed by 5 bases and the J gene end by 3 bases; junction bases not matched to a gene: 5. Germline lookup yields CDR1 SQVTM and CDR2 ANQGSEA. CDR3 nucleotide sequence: TGCAGCGTTTATTCGGACAGGGACTATGGCTACACCTTC. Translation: CSVYSDRDYGYTF.

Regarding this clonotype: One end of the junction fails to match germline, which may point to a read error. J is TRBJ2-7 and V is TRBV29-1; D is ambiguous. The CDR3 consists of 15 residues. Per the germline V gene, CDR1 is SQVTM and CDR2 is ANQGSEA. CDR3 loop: CSVEVTVTNSYEQYF. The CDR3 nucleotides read TGCAGCGTCGAAGTAACGGTGACGAATTCCTACGAGCAGTACTTC.

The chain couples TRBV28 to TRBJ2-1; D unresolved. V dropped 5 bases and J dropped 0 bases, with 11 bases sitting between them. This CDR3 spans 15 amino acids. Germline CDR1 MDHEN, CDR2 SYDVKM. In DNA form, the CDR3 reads TGTGCCAGCAGTATGTCCGGTCTCTCCTACAATGAGCAGTTCTTC. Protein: CASSMSGLSYNEQFF.

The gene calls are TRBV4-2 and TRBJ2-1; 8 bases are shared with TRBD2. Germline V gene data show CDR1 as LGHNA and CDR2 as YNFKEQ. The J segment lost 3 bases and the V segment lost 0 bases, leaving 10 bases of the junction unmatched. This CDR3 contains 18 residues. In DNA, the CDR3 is TGTGCCAGCAGCCAAGAACCACTCGGGACTAGTGGCTACAATGAGCAGTTCTTC. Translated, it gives CASSQEPLGTSGYNEQFF.

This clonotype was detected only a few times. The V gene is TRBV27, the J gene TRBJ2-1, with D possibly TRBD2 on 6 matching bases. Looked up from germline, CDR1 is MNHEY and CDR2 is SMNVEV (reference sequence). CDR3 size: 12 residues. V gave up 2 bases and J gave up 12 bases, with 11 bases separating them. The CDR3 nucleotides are TGTGCCAGCAGTTTAGGGGGAGGTGGGCAGTTCTTC. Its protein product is CASSLGGGGQFF.

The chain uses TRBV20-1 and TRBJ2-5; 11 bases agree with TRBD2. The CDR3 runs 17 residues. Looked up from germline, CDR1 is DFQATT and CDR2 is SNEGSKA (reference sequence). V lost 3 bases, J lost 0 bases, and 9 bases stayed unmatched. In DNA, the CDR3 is TGCAGTGCTAGTACTAGCGGGAGCTACTCGTACCAAGAGACCCAGTACTTC. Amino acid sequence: CSASTSGSYSYQETQYF.

CDR3 region: CASIRLQGAGANVLTF. The CDR3 DNA follows: TGTGCCAGCATTCGTTTACAGGGCGCTGGGGCCAACGTCCTGACTTTC. The chain joins TRBV7-9 to TRBJ2-6; tentatively, D is TRBD1 (6 bases). The germline CDR1 and CDR2 sequences are SEHNR and FQNEAQ (reference sequence). The CDR3 runs to 16 residues. Trimming took 7 bases from V and 2 from J, leaving 15 bases between them.